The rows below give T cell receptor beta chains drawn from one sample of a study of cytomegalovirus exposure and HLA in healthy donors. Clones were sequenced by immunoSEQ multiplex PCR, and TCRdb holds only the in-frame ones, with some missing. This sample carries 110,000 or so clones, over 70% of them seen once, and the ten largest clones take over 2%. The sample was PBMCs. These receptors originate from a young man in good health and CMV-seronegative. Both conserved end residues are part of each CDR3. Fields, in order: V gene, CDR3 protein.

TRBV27 CASSLFGREGRNEQFF
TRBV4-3 CASSQEVEGQGSYEQYF
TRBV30 CAWSSDSQNSPLHF
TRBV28 CASSLTGGYQPQHF
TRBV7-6 CASSLGQTDYEQYF
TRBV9 CASSVDWGRANEKLFF
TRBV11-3 CASSSGAGAGVEEQYF
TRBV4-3 CASSRGTESEAFF
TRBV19 CASTLRGGELFF
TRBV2 CASSINRGEGQPQHF
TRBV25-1 CASSPYPDEQFF
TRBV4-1 CASSRQSGSSDETQYF
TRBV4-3 CASSQEGRNTEAFF
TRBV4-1 CASSWTESSYEQYF
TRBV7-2 CASSSTRDRANTGELFF
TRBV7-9 CASSSITGFYGYTF
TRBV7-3 CASSFNAGTYNEQFF
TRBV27 CASSFLGGVKTYEQYF
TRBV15 CATRDVGDQPQHF
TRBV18 CASSAISGGLTDTQYF